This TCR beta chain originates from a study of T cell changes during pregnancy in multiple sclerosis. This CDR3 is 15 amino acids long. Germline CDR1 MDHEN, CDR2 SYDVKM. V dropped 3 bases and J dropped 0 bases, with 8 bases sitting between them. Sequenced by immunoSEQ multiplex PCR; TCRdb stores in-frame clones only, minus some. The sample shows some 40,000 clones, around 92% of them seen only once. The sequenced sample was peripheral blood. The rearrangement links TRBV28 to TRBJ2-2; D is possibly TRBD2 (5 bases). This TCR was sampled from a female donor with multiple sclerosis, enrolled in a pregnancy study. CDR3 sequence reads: CASSFRGPNTGELFF. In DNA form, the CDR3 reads TGTGCCAGCAGTTTCCGGGGTCCGAACACCGGGGAGCTGTTTTTT.